The 30 T cell receptor beta chains reported below all come from one sample, sequenced in a study of cytotoxic CD8 clonotypes in ibrutinib-treated CLL (dated by TCRdb to 2020 to 2023). The time point label corresponds to: about a year on ibrutinib. The library was made by the immunoSEQ multiplex PCR assay. This is the immuneACCESS table as TCRdb keeps it, with only in-frame sequences that have V and J called. A part of the clones is gone; compared with another copy, unresolved V genes explain less than half, and the rest is unexplained. In all, the sample holds 130,000 to 150,000 clones, and approximately 80% of those were seen once. About 13% of the sample is in the top ten clones. The source material was PBMCs, sampled after 12 months of ibrutinib treatment. All receptors derive from a human donor with chronic lymphocytic leukemia.

The genes are TRBV18 and TRBJ2-1; possible D gene TRBD1, 5 bases. In germline, CDR1 is KGHSH, CDR2 LQKENI. Trimming removed 3 bases from V and 8 bases from J, with 11 bases in between. The CDR3 length is 13 residues. The CDR3 DNA sequence: TGTGCCAGCTCACCGCCAGGGTTCCATGAGCAGTTCTTC. This encodes CASSPPGFHEQFF. The full variable domain, its missing parts supplied by reference TRBV18 and TRBJ2-1, is NAGVMQNPRHLVRRRGQEARLRCSPMKGHSHVYWYRQLPEEGLKFMVYLQKENIIDESGMPKERFSAEFPKEGPSILRIQQVVRGDSAAYFCASSPPGFHEQFFGPGTRLTVL.

This clone appeared a single time. The genes are TRBV29-1 and TRBJ2-7; perhaps TRBD2 as D (6 bases). Germline assignment: CDR1 SQVTM and CDR2 ANQGSEA. V gave up 7 bases and J gave up 1 base, with 17 bases separating them. CDR3 length: 14 residues. The chain's CDR3 is CSARLVAESYEQYF. Here the CDR3 DNA reads TGCAGCGCCCGTCTGGTAGCGGAGTCCTACGAGCAGTACTTC.

The CDR3, as DNA: TGTGCCAGCAGCTTCCCCCTACGGCTAGGGTTCAATGAGCAGTTCTTC. This codes for CASSFPLRLGFNEQFF. The chain carries TRBV7-8 and TRBJ2-1; D unclear. The V gene's germline CDR1 is SGHVS and CDR2 FQNEAQ. CDR3 length equals 16 residues. Trimming removed 3 bases from V and 6 bases from J, with 18 bases in between.

The chain carries TRBV9 and TRBJ1-2; the D is unclear. The CDR3 is 14 residues long. Trimming pared 0 bases from V and 4 bases from J, leaving 10 bases between. Germline loops: CDR1 SGDLS, CDR2 YYNGEE. The CDR3 DNA follows: TGTGCCAGCAGCGTAGGTCAGGATAGCTATGGCTACACCTTC. Its translation is CASSVGQDSYGYTF.

CDR3 amino acids: CASSQDGPTEAFF. In DNA, the CDR3 is TGTGCCAGCAGCCAAGACGGTCCTACTGAAGCTTTCTTT. This chain uses TRBV14 with TRBJ1-1; no definite D call. V lost 0 bases and J lost 5, with 7 bases in between. Looked up from germline, CDR1 is SGHDN and CDR2 is FVKESK. The CDR3 runs 13 residues.

The genes are TRBV14 and TRBJ2-4; TRBD2 agrees at 11 bases. The CDR3 consists of 20 residues. Germline CDR1 and CDR2: SGHDN and FVKESK. The junction had 15 bases not matched to a gene; V was cut back by 5 bases and J by 0 bases. As DNA, the CDR3 is TGTGCCAGCAGCTCGCAAGATGGGCTAGCGGGGGGACTAGCCAAAAACATTCAGTACTTC. Amino acids: CASSSQDGLAGGLAKNIQYF.

The rearrangement links TRBV27 to TRBJ2-7; the D gene is possibly TRBD2 (5 bases). The CDR3 extends over 16 amino acids. The germline gives CDR1 MNHEY, CDR2 SMNVEV (reference sequence). Trimming pared 2 bases from V and 0 bases from J, leaving 14 bases between. This chain's CDR3 is CASSLSERILSYEQYF. DNA of the CDR3: TGTGCCAGCAGTTTAAGCGAGCGGATACTCTCCTACGAGCAGTACTTC.

The rearrangement joins TRBV9 to TRBJ1-2; D may be TRBD1 (6 bases). V was pared by 4 bases and J by 6 bases, with 22 bases between. The CDR3 sequence is 16 residues long. The V gene's germline CDR1 is SGDLS and CDR2 YYNGEE. In DNA form, the CDR3 reads TGTGCCAGCAGCCACCCTCAGGGGAGGGTTTGGGATGGCTACACCTTC. Translating gives CASSHPQGRVWDGYTF.

This chain links TRBV9 with TRBJ2-7; D uncertain. The CDR3 is 12 amino acids. V gave up 3 bases and J gave up 3 bases, with 7 bases separating them. CDR1 and CDR2 (germline): SGDLS, YYNGEE. The CDR3 here is CASSGNHYEQYF. The CDR3 DNA follows: TGTGCCAGCAGCGGCAATCACTACGAGCAGTACTTC.

The chain is built from TRBV7-9 and TRBJ1-2, with 7 bases identical to TRBD1. Germline-derived CDR1 and CDR2 are SEHNR and FQNEAQ (reference sequence). CDR3 length equals 15 residues. The V gene end was trimmed by 5 bases and the J gene end by 7 bases; junction bases not matched to a gene: 13. The CDR3 loop is CASSTRDTGVGGYTF. The DNA for the CDR3 is TGTGCCAGCAGCACCCGCGATACAGGGGTCGGTGGCTACACCTTC.

J is TRBJ2-3 and V is TRBV4-3; no firm D call. This CDR3 region has 13 residues. CDR1 LGHNA and CDR2 YSLEER come from the germline V gene. V was clipped by 4 bases and J by 4 bases, with 9 bases between them. The CDR3 bases are TGCGCCAGCAGCCTGGGTGATGCAGATACGCAGTATTTT. Translation gives CASSLGDADTQYF.

The chain uses TRBV7-2 and TRBJ2-1, with D unclear. The CDR3 runs to 15 residues. CDR1 is SGHTA, CDR2 FQGNSA, per germline. V was shortened by 1 base and J by 9 bases, with 16 bases between the two germline ends. The CDR3 nucleotides are TGTGCCAGCAGCTTAGAACCCTTGACCACCGCTGAGCAGTTCTTC. Translating it yields CASSLEPLTTAEQFF. Full variable domain (rest looked up from reference TRBV7-2 and TRBJ2-1): GAGVSQSPSNKVTEKGKDVELRCDPISGHTALYWYRQSLGQGLEFLIYFQGNSAPDKSGLPSDRFSAERTGGSVSTLTIQRTQQEDSAVYLCASSLEPLTTAEQFFGPGTRLTVL.

This chain links TRBV28 with TRBJ2-7; TRBD1 matches at 7 bases. The germline gives CDR1 MDHEN, CDR2 SYDVKM. With V trimmed by 5 bases and J by 6 bases, 7 bases remained unmatched. The CDR3 consists of 13 residues. The CDR3 protein is CASSIDRAIEQYF. The CDR3 DNA is TGTGCCAGCAGTATCGACAGGGCGATCGAGCAGTACTTC. Variable domain in full (rest from reference TRBV28 and TRBJ2-7): DVKVTQSSRYLVKRTGEKVFLECVQDMDHENMFWYRQDPGLGLRLIYFSYDVKMKEKGDIPEGYSVSREKKERFSLILESASTNQTSMYLCASSIDRAIEQYFGPGTRLTVT.

The genes are TRBV28 and TRBJ2-2; the match to TRBD2 covers 12 bases. After removal of 6 bases from V and 5 bases from J, the junction contained 1 base not matched to a gene. CDR1 and CDR2 (germline): MDHEN, SYDVKM. The CDR3 covers 14 residues. The CDR3 spells CASRTSGSTGELFF. The CDR3 nucleotides read TGTGCCAGCAGGACTAGCGGGAGTACCGGGGAGCTGTTTTTT.

A few counts support this clone. The chain uses TRBV18 and TRBJ2-7; D might be TRBD2 (6 bases). V gave up 3 bases and J gave up 7 bases, with 16 bases separating them. The germline V gene encodes CDR1 KGHSH and CDR2 LQKENI. This CDR3 has 14 residues. CDR3 region: CASSPSRGTNEQYF. The CDR3 DNA sequence: TGTGCCAGCTCACCGTCCCGGGGGACGAATGAGCAGTACTTC.

This chain links TRBV27 with TRBJ2-1; no definite D call. The CDR3 runs 14 residues. V was trimmed by 5 bases and J by 8 bases, leaving 16 bases between them. Germline lookup yields CDR1 MNHEY and CDR2 SMNVEV (reference sequence). The DNA of the CDR3 is TGTGCCAGCAGTCCTGGGGTTCGGTGGGATGAGCAGTTCTTC. Its translation is CASSPGVRWDEQFF.

This clone occurred once. This rearrangement joins TRBV2 to TRBJ2-1, with no clear D. The CDR3 is 11 amino acids. V was trimmed by 3 bases and J by 8 bases, leaving 5 bases between them. Germline V CDR1 and CDR2: SNHLY, FYNNEI. CDR3 sequence (DNA): TGTGCCAGCAGTGAGCTCGATGAGCAGTTCTTC. This codes for CASSELDEQFF.

The genes are TRBV7-6 and TRBJ2-1; D is unresolved. V gave up 5 bases and J gave up 5 bases, with 16 bases separating them. This CDR3 is built from 15 residues. Germline loops: CDR1 SGHVS, CDR2 FNYEAQ. CDR3 region: CASSDIWSLNNEQFF. CDR3 bases: TGTGCCAGCAGCGATATATGGAGCTTAAACAATGAGCAGTTCTTC.

This clone was found a few times. The rearrangement uses TRBV7-9 and TRBJ2-7; 8 bases match TRBD2. V was clipped by 6 bases and J by 0 bases; unmatched bases: 4. CDR3 length equals 14 residues. Germline-derived CDR1 and CDR2 are SEHNR and FQNEAQ (reference sequence). CDR3 loop: CASRPSGRSYEQYF. Here the CDR3 DNA reads TGTGCCAGCAGACCTAGCGGGCGCTCCTACGAGCAGTACTTC. Supplemented by reference TRBV7-9 and TRBJ2-7, the full variable domain reads DTGVSQNPRHKITKRGQNVTFRCDPISEHNRLYWYRQTLGQGPEFLTYFQNEAQLEKSRLLSDRFSAERPKGSFSTLEIQRTEQGDSAMYLCASRPSGRSYEQYFGPGTRLTVT.

The V call is TRBV5-4, the J call TRBJ2-7; unclear D gene. Germline V gives CDR1 SGHNT, CDR2 YYREEE (reference sequence). Trimming cost V 2 bases and J 0 bases, with 6 bases left between them. The CDR3 length is 13 residues. The CDR3 nucleotides are TGTGCCAGCAGCTTCCCTCACTCCTACGAGCAGTACTTC. Its protein is CASSFPHSYEQYF.

The chain combines TRBV30 with TRBJ1-3; D is ambiguous. Trimming took off 2 bases at V and 3 bases at J, with 14 bases between the two ends. From germline, CDR1 is GTSNPN and CDR2 SVGIG (reference sequence). The length of the CDR3 is 15 residues. The CDR3 nucleotides are TGTGCCTGGAGTTTTGTGGGCGGCGGTGGAAACACCATATATTTT. It yields the protein CAWSFVGGGGNTIYF.

The chain joins TRBV29-1 to TRBJ2-1; 8 nucleotides line up with TRBD2. Losses at the gene ends were 0 bases for V and 1 base for J; bases not matched to a gene: 11. This CDR3 is built from 18 residues. CDR1 is SQVTM and CDR2 is ANQGSEA in the germline V gene. The CDR3 reads CSVEDGLAAYNSYNEQFF. The CDR3, as DNA: TGCAGCGTTGAAGATGGACTAGCTGCCTACAATTCCTACAATGAGCAGTTCTTC.

The CDR3 region is CASSKQGFYEQYF. The CDR3 bases are TGTGCCAGTAGTAAACAGGGATTCTACGAGCAGTACTTC. This chain uses TRBV19 with TRBJ2-7, with a tentative D call TRBD1 (6 bases). V was shortened by 4 bases and J by 3 bases, with 10 bases between the two germline ends. The CDR3 extends over 13 amino acids. The germline gives CDR1 LNHDA, CDR2 SQIVND (reference sequence).

The genes are TRBV28 and TRBJ2-7; 7 nucleotides match TRBD1. The junction had 3 bases not matched to a gene; V was cut back by 5 bases and J by 2 bases. The CDR3 covers 13 residues. Germline-derived CDR1 and CDR2 are MDHEN and SYDVKM. CDR3 in amino acids: CASSGDRTYEQYF. For the CDR3, the DNA is TGTGCCAGCAGTGGGGACAGAACCTACGAGCAGTACTTC.

The sample holds a few counts of this clone. The rearrangement links TRBV5-4 to TRBJ1-2, with 9 nucleotides matching TRBD1. Trimming removed 4 bases from V and 6 bases from J; junction bases left unmatched: 4. The length of the CDR3 is 13 residues. Per germline, CDR1 SGHNT and CDR2 YYREEE (reference sequence). The chain's CDR3 is CASSPGQGDGYTF. As DNA, the CDR3 is TGTGCCAGCAGCCCGGGACAGGGAGATGGCTACACCTTC.

V usage is TRBV27 and J usage is TRBJ1-2; D not certain. This CDR3 has 16 residues. Germline values: CDR1 MNHEY, CDR2 SMNVEV (reference sequence). With 5 bases removed from V and 2 bases from J, the gap between germline ends came to 18 bases. The CDR3 here is CASSTGLREVNYGYTF. For the CDR3, the DNA is TGTGCCAGCAGTACGGGCTTAAGGGAAGTAAACTATGGCTACACCTTC.

V is TRBV5-1 and J is TRBJ2-1; tentatively, D is TRBD1 or TRBD2 (5 bases each). Trimming cost V 0 bases and J 9 bases, with 16 bases left between them. The CDR3 is 15 residues long. In germline, CDR1 is SGHRS, CDR2 YFSETQ. CDR3 nucleotides: TGCGCCAGCAGCTTGGGGGGGTCCCAGGGCTCTGAGCAGTTCTTC. Protein: CASSLGGSQGSEQFF.

In its sample, this clone was seen once. At one of its ends the junction is not consistent with the germline gene, which may arise from a read error. The J gene is TRBJ2-5, the V gene TRBV7-2; D might be TRBD1 (6 bases). Germline CDR1 and CDR2: SGHTA and FQGNSA. There are 11 residues in the CDR3. CDR3 nucleotides: TGTGCCAGCAGGTTAGGGGGGACCCAGTACTTC. It translates to CASRLGGTQYF.

This clone was seen just once. The rearrangement links TRBV2 to TRBJ2-3, with D possibly matching TRBD2 (6 bases). The CDR3 runs 14 residues. From germline, CDR1 is SNHLY and CDR2 FYNNEI. Trimming left V 4 bases short and J 2 bases short, with 10 bases between. CDR3 amino acids: CASSGPGDTDTQYF. The CDR3 coding sequence is TGTGCCAGCAGTGGGCCGGGAGACACAGATACGCAGTATTTT.

The CDR3 nucleotides read TGTGCCAGCAGCTTTTACAGGGGTCGTGTTGGGAACACTGAAGCTTTCTTT. Amino acid sequence: CASSFYRGRVGNTEAFF. V gene TRBV5-6 combines with J gene TRBJ1-1, with 7 bases that match TRBD1. Germline V gene sequence: CDR1 SGHDT, CDR2 YYEEEE. The CDR3 spans 17 residues. Germline trimming cut 2 bases from V and 1 base from J; bases unmatched to any gene: 11.